These 11 T cell receptor beta chains came from one sample sequenced in a study of cytomegalovirus exposure and HLA in healthy donors. Profiling relied on immunoSEQ multiplex PCR, and the TCRdb table lists in-frame clones only, not all of them. The sample has over 70,000 clones; 94% are singletons. The sequencing input was PBMCs. The receptors derive from a woman aged 18-29 years in good health and CMV-seronegative.

The V and J genes are TRBV7-2 and TRBJ2-7, with D possibly matching TRBD2 (6 bases). The germline gives CDR1 SGHTA, CDR2 FQGNSA. This CDR3 is 12 amino acids long. With 4 bases removed from V and 9 bases from J, the gap between germline ends came to 13 bases. CDR3 protein: CASSWDWRGQYF. CDR3 nucleotide sequence: TGTGCCAGCAGCTGGGACTGGCGGGGGCAGTACTTC.

This clone has only a few counts. This chain joins TRBV6-5 and TRBJ1-2; a possible D gene is TRBD1 (6 bases). CDR3 length: 13 amino acids. V was trimmed by 2 bases and J by 8 bases, leaving 12 bases between them. In germline, CDR1 is MNHEY, CDR2 SVGAGI. In DNA, the CDR3 is TGTGCCAGCAGTTACCACCAGGGGCGAGGCTACACCTTC. Translation: CASSYHQGRGYTF.

The CDR3 nucleotides read TGTGCCAGCAGCTTGGGGGCGGGCGATAATTCACCCCTCCACTTT. Amino acid sequence: CASSLGAGDNSPLHF. V gene TRBV11-2 combines with J gene TRBJ1-6; maybe TRBD1 (6 bases). V was pared by 3 bases and J by 5 bases, with 11 bases between. CDR1 is SGHAT and CDR2 is FQNNGV in the germline V gene. The CDR3 runs to 15 residues.

The V call is TRBV29-1, the J call TRBJ1-2; 7 bases agree with TRBD1. V shed 5 bases and J 2 bases; nucleotides not matched to a gene: 5. Germline-derived CDR1 and CDR2 are SQVTM and ANQGSEA. This CDR3 spans 13 amino acids. The chain's CDR3 is CSVRTGPNYGYTF. The CDR3 DNA is TGCAGCGTTAGGACAGGCCCGAACTATGGCTACACCTTC.

The CDR3 sequence is CASSYWTGSAGYTF. CDR3 in DNA: TGTGCCAGCAGTTATTGGACAGGATCGGCCGGCTACACCTTC. The rearrangement uses TRBV6-5 and TRBJ1-2, with 7 nucleotides matching TRBD1. Germline CDR1 is MNHEY and CDR2 is SVGAGI. V shed 3 bases, J shed 8 bases, and the junction held 9 bases outside the gene matches. The CDR3 consists of 14 residues.

This clone was counted between two and nine times. This chain connects TRBV5-4 to TRBJ1-1, with 11 nucleotides matching TRBD1. CDR1 is SGHNT, CDR2 YYREEE, per germline (reference sequence). J gave up 7 bases and V 0 bases, and 2 bases lay outside the gene matches. The CDR3 spans 14 residues. The CDR3 spells CASSLGGTGGEAFF. CDR3 nucleotide sequence: TGTGCCAGCAGCTTGGGCGGGACAGGGGGTGAAGCTTTCTTT.

This chain uses TRBV7-9 with TRBJ2-1, with D tentatively TRBD2 (5 bases). V was cut by 5 bases and J by 0 bases, with 17 bases left in between. The germline gives CDR1 SEHNR, CDR2 FQNEAQ (reference sequence). The CDR3 is 17 amino acids. The CDR3 DNA sequence: TGTGCCAGCAGCCCCGGCTGGACTGGGAGCTCCTACAATGAGCAGTTCTTC. Translating gives CASSPGWTGSSYNEQFF.

The gene calls are TRBV6-4 and TRBJ1-5; 7 bases fit TRBD1. V lost 3 bases and J lost 1; bases outside the gene matches: 6. This CDR3 has 16 amino acids. CDR1 is MRHNA and CDR2 is SNTAGT in the germline V gene. Here the CDR3 reads CASSEGQGVSNQPQHF. CDR3 sequence (DNA): TGTGCCAGCAGTGAGGGCCAGGGGGTAAGCAATCAGCCCCAGCATTTT.

The genes are TRBV7-3 and TRBJ1-1, with D perhaps TRBD1 (6 bases). The germline V and J ends were trimmed by 5 bases and 4 bases, with 14 bases remaining between them. The V gene's germline CDR1 is SGHTA and CDR2 FQGTGA. This CDR3 has 14 residues. CDR3 nucleotides: TGTGCCAGCAGCGCACAGGGTAGGGGCACTGAAGCTTTCTTT. This gives the protein CASSAQGRGTEAFF.

This chain joins TRBV29-1 and TRBJ1-2; a possible D gene is TRBD1 (6 bases). The CDR3 loop spans 18 amino acids. Germline CDR1 and CDR2: SQVTM and ANQGSEA. V lost 6 bases and J 4 bases, leaving 30 bases between the germline ends. CDR3 sequence: CSVAGSPTGGRVGYGYTF. Here the CDR3 DNA reads TGCAGCGTCGCTGGTTCCCCGACGGGGGGCAGGGTAGGCTATGGCTACACCTTC. Together with reference TRBV29-1 and TRBJ1-2, the CDR3 gives the full variable domain: SAVISQKPSRDICQRGTSLTIQCQVDSQVTMMFWYRQQPGQSLTLIATANQGSEATYESGFVIDKFPISRPNLTFSTLTVSNMSPEDSSIYLCSVAGSPTGGRVGYGYTFGSGTRLTVV.

V and J are TRBV12-5 and TRBJ2-4, with 7 bases matching TRBD1. Germline V lookup: CDR1 LGHNT, CDR2 FRNRAP. This CDR3 spans 16 amino acids. The ends lost 1 base at V and 5 bases at J; junction bases unmatched: 8. As DNA, the CDR3 is TGTGCTAGTGGTTTGGCCCGCACCGGGACAGAAAACATTCAGTACTTC. This translates into CASGLARTGTENIQYF.